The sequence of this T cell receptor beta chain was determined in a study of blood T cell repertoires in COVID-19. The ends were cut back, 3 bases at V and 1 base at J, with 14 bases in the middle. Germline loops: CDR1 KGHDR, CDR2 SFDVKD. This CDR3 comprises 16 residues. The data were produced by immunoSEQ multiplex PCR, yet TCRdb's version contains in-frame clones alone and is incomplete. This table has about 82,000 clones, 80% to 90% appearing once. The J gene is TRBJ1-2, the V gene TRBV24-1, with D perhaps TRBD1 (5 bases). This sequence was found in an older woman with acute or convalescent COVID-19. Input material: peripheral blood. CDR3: CATSDPGAADNYGYTF. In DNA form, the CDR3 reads TGTGCCACCAGTGATCCTGGGGCAGCTGATAACTATGGCTACACCTTC.